This section outlines one TCR beta chain sequence together with its context. What it recognizes is unknown. The data are from a study of T cell clones after liver transplantation. In the study overall: A pre-transplant mixed lymphocyte reaction with TCRbeta sequencing defined graft-donor-reactive clones followed in post-transplant blood. Three of eight recipients were HCV-positive; others had non-autoimmune, non-viral indications.

Generated by immunoSEQ multiplex PCR, the TCRdb table keeps only in-frame clones and is missing some. The sample contains roughly 20,000 clones, around nine tenths of which appear only once. V lost 8 bases and J lost 8, with 12 bases in between. The CDR3 length is 11 residues. The germline V gene encodes CDR1 MNHEY and CDR2 SMNVEV (reference sequence). General study findings and limits: In 5 of 8 subjects, circulating graft-donor-reactive CD4 TCRbeta sequences fell significantly after transplant.

The specimen was CD8+ T cells from blood, collected before liver transplant. The TCR sequence derives from a human donor who received a liver transplant. The chain combines TRBV27 with TRBJ1-1; weak D call: TRBD1 (5 bases). The CDR3 loop is CASLWAGEAFF. The DNA for the CDR3 is TGTGCCAGCCTATGGGCAGGGGAAGCTTTCTTT.